This T cell receptor beta chain appears in the sequencing data of a study of shared clonotypes between healthy human individuals (TCRdb year 2020). About the full investigation: The cohort comprised a couple of women and three men aged 18 to 49 years. To increase sequencing depth and limit assay-specific biases, TCR repertoire library preparation and sequencing were carried out by different laboratories using diverse techniques. Per donor, three plates each were used for CD4 naive and CD4 memory, two for CD8 naive, and one for CD8 memory. To estimate repertoire size and how much clonotypes are shared between individuals, the study performed deep sequencing of blood TCR repertoires from a handful of healthy adults. Per donor, leukapheresis produced somewhere between about 0.94 and 8.9 billion PBMCs. Summary of the overall study and its limitations: Rarefaction of sorted-subset datasets indicated incomplete sequencing despite the large sequencing depth. Compared with non-shared clonotypes, the clonotypes found in all four sorted-subset donors had higher generation probabilities. Naive subsets generally had larger estimated clonotype richness than memory subsets did. The genetic and exposure-history diversity represented was limited by the small number of donors. Based on pairwise subsampling, the degree of clonotype sharing among donors was expected to be affected by sequencing depth. Sampling was limited to blood, and TCR repertoires in tissue likely differ from TCR repertoires in blood. Across a handful of donors, roughly 5.4% of naive CD4, approximately 3.5% of naive CD8, 2% to 2.5% of memory CD4, and around 0.4% of memory CD8 clonotypes were shared.

About this clone itself: Its cognate antigen has yet to be identified. No qualities accompany the bases; no much larger clone lies one base away.

CDR1 MNHEY and CDR2 SMNVEV are derived from the germline V gene (reference sequence). The CDR3 has 22 amino acids, counting the end cysteine and phenylalanine. Only the CDR3 portion is preserved as DNA: 66 bases, with reading frame beginning at the first base. From V the trimming removes 8 bases and from J it removes 2 bases, while the gene matches leave 26 bases of the junction unaccounted for. TCR CDR3 regions were amplified from genomic DNA by multiplex PCR using the deep immunoSEQ assay. Extracted genomic DNA from each cell subset was spread evenly across all wells of several immunoSEQ 96-well plates, with each plate serving as a replicate. For sorted subsets, about 0.2 ug genomic DNA, equal to tens of thousands of T cell genomes, was loaded into each replicate PCR. Purified libraries were measured with a Qubit 3.0 fluorometer, size-checked on a Bioanalyzer 2100, and measured again with the KAPA Library Quantification kit. Every immunoSEQ 96-well plate was sequenced on a dedicated single-read 150-cycle Illumina NextSeq 550 flow cell. As for the authors' bioinformatics: Because the immunoSEQ output included only junctional sequences and no quality scores, the filtering could not be the same as the filtering used for full-length reads. Sequences were annotated with PyIR, a Python wrapper for IgBLAST v1.9, using IMGT germline references to assign V/J genes and CDR3. Reads with weak V/J assignments (E-value above 1e-6), missing CDR3, stop codons, out-of-frame junctions, or ambiguous translated residues were removed. A V3J clonotype was defined by an identical inferred V gene, J gene, and CDR3 amino acid sequence. Percentage overlap between repertoires was computed as shared unique clonotypes divided by the size of the smaller repertoire. RTK rarefaction, the Chao1 estimator, and Recon v2.1 estimates of unobserved clonotypes were used to assess repertoire richness. OLGA was used to compute generation probabilities for all TCRbeta clonotypes that the gDNA method yielded from a handful of donors. Held by TCRdb, this immuneACCESS table contains in-frame sequences only and omits some clones. Under half of the omission traces to an unresolved V gene where checked; the cause of the rest is unknown. That table supplies the V and J calls and clone size; D and trimming were determined from the DNA. The sample contains over a million clones, approximately 72% of them found a single time. The ten largest make up around 1.5% of the sample.

Donors were healthy HIV-negative adults with no recently reported acute infections or vaccinations. All donors were Caucasian adults living in Nashville, Tennessee, USA. CD4+ T cells were enriched by magnetic negative selection; naive cells were then positively selected on CD45RA, and the negative fraction formed the memory subset. Blood was collected by leukapheresis, and PBMCs were isolated by Ficoll-Histopaque density gradient centrifugation and then cryopreserved in liquid nitrogen vapor phase. Purity and quantity of every magnetically sorted T cell population were checked by analytical flow cytometry. Genomic DNA was isolated from each sorted fraction and quantified by UV absorbance on a Nanodrop 2000c.

This receptor was identified in a man between 18 and 35 years old in good health. Recombination linked TRBV27 to TRBJ2-2, with TRBD1 identical over 10 junction bases. Sequencing input: memory CD4+ T cells sorted from blood. The cell subset or site label of this sample denotes: CD45RA-negative fraction. The DNA sequence is TGTGCCAGCGGACGCCTTGTCTCCGGGACAGGGGTCCCCCAAACAAACACCGGGGAGCTGTTTTTT. This translates into CASGRLVSGTGVPQTNTGELFF.